This TCR beta chain was captured by sequencing in a study of cytotoxic CD8 clonotypes in ibrutinib-treated CLL. The V end lost 1 base, the J end lost 5 bases, and 8 bases lay between the germline ends. The CDR3 length is 13 residues. Germline assignment: CDR1 SGHTA and CDR2 FQGTGA. This clone showed up just a few times. PBMCs that had been cryopreserved were the source of 1.5 to 2.5 micrograms of genomic DNA for TCR beta libraries. Clones were sequenced by immunoSEQ multiplex PCR, and TCRdb holds only the in-frame ones, with some missing. The sample gives more than 200,000 clones, about four fifths of which show up once; 11% is in the top ten.

The material was PBMCs, obtained after 12 months of ibrutinib treatment. This TCR came from a human donor with chronic lymphocytic leukemia. This rearrangement joins TRBV7-3 to TRBJ1-1; D not resolved. The CDR3 protein is CASSLKGGTEAFF. CDR3 coding DNA: TGTGCCAGCAGCTTAAAAGGAGGGACTGAAGCTTTCTTT.